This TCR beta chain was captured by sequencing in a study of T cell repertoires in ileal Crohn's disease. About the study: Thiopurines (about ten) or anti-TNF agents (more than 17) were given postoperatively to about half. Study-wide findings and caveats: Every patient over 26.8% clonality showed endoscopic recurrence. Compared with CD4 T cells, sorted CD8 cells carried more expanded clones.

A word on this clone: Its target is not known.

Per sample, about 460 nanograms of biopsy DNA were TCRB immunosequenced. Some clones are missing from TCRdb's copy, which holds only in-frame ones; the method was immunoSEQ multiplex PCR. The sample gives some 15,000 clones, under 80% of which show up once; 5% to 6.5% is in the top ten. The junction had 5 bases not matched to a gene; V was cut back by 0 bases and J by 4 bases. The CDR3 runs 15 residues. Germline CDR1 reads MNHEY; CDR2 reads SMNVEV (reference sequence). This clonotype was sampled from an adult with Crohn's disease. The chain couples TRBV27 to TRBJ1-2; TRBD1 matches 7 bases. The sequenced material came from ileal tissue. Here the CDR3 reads CASSLSGRGSYGYTF. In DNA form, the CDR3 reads TGTGCCAGCAGTTTATCGGGCAGGGGGTCCTATGGCTACACCTTC.